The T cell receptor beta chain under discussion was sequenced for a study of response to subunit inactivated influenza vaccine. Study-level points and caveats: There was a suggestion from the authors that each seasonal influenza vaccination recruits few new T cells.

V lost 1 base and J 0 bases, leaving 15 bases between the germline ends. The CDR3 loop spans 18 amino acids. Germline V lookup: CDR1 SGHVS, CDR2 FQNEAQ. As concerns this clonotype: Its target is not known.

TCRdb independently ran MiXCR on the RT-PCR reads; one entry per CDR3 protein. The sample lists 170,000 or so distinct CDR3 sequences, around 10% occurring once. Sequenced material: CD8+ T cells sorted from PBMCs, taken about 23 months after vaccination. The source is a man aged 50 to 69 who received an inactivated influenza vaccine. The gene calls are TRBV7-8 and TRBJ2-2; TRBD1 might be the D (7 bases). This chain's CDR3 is CASSLGSGGLTNTGELFF. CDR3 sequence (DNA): TGTGCCAGCAGCTTAGGCTCAGGGGGGCTGACGAACACCGGGGAGCTGTTTTTT.